The 10 T cell receptor beta chains in this list originate from one sample, sequenced in a study of cytomegalovirus exposure and HLA in healthy donors. 60 Vbeta and 13 Jbeta primers were used in PCR. Repertoires were generated with immunoSEQ multiplex PCR, while TCRdb's copy carries only in-frame clones and drops some. The sample spans more than 95,000 clones; the ten largest clones claim 2.2%. Sequences were obtained from PBMCs. All receptors come from a man aged 40-49 years in good health and CMV-seronegative.

The V and J genes are TRBV6-5 and TRBJ2-6; the match to TRBD1 covers 7 bases. Germline CDR1 MNHEY, CDR2 SVGAGI. This CDR3 has 16 residues. Trimming removed 3 bases from V and 2 bases from J; junction bases left unmatched: 4. CDR3 region: CASSYEGGAGANVLTF. The DNA for the CDR3 is TGTGCCAGCAGTTATGAAGGGGGCGCTGGGGCCAACGTCCTGACTTTC.

The chain has TRBV6-1 and TRBJ2-7, with D possibly matching TRBD1 (6 bases). Looked up from germline, CDR1 is MNHNS and CDR2 is SASEGT. V lost 7 bases and J lost 1, with 14 bases in between. The CDR3 totals 14 residues. The CDR3 DNA reads as TGTGCCAGCAAGGGGGAGCGTTTATCCTACGAGCAGTACTTC. Translating gives CASKGERLSYEQYF.

The genes are TRBV21-1 and TRBJ2-5; TRBD1 is taken as the D call from the table, unchecked against the DNA. TRBV21-1 is a listed pseudogene. The CDR3 totals 16 residues. The CDR3 is CASSNLRDRDQETQYF. As DNA, the CDR3 is TGTGCCAGCAGCAACCTCCGGGACAGAGACCAAGAGACCCAGTACTTC.

The CDR3 loop is CASSLDRGPLYGYTF. The CDR3, as DNA: TGTGCCAGCAGCTTAGACAGGGGACCCCTCTATGGCTACACCTTC. The rearrangement links TRBV7-2 to TRBJ1-2; 7 bases match TRBD1. This CDR3 comprises 15 residues. From germline, CDR1 is SGHTA and CDR2 FQGNSA. J was trimmed by 4 bases and V by 1 base; bases with no gene match: 6.

The rearrangement uses TRBV11-2 and TRBJ2-7, with 7 bases identical to TRBD2. V shed 1 base, J shed 4 bases, and the junction held 7 bases outside the gene matches. CDR1 SGHAT and CDR2 FQNNGV come from the germline V gene. The length of the CDR3 is 15 residues. This CDR3 is CASSLGSGTIYEQYF. The CDR3 DNA follows: TGTGCCAGCAGCTTAGGAAGCGGGACGATTTACGAGCAGTACTTC.

The V gene is TRBV13, the J gene TRBJ2-5; 10 bases map to TRBD2. The V gene's germline CDR1 is PRHDT and CDR2 FYEKMQ (reference sequence). Germline trimming cut 5 bases from V and 4 bases from J; bases unmatched to any gene: 10. The length of the CDR3 is 16 residues. CDR3 in amino acids: CASSRGLAPEGETQYF. DNA of the CDR3: TGTGCCAGCAGCCGGGGACTAGCGCCTGAGGGAGAGACCCAGTACTTC.

Concerning this clone itself: Germline is not matched at one junction end, which may reflect a read error. The rearrangement joins TRBV7-9 to TRBJ2-1; TRBD2 agrees at 9 bases. The CDR3 is 12 residues long. The V gene's germline CDR1 is SEHNR and CDR2 FQNEAQ (reference sequence). This CDR3 reads CASSSGTSMVLF. The CDR3, as DNA: TGTGCCAGCAGCTCCGGGACTAGCATGGTGCTCTTC.

The gene calls are TRBV11-3 and TRBJ2-4; possible D gene TRBD1, 6 bases. CDR3 length: 16 amino acids. Trimming left V 2 bases short and J 7 bases short, with 18 bases between. Germline loops: CDR1 SGHNT, CDR2 YENEEA. DNA of the CDR3: TGTGCCAGCAGCTTAACGATCCGGCAGGGGTTTAACATTCAGTACTTC. Translation gives CASSLTIRQGFNIQYF.

The chain uses TRBV5-5 and TRBJ2-7, with 10 bases identical to TRBD1. The V segment lost 3 bases and the J segment 1 base; nucleotides outside the gene matches: 1. The CDR3 spans 14 residues. In germline, CDR1 is SGHKS, CDR2 YYEKEE (reference sequence). The CDR3 loop reads CASSWGQGSYEQYF. The CDR3 coding sequence is TGTGCCAGCAGCTGGGGACAGGGGTCCTACGAGCAGTACTTC.

This sequence joins TRBV11-3 and TRBJ1-4; D perhaps matches TRBD1 (6 bases). V was pared by 6 bases and J by 8 bases, with 13 bases between. The CDR3 spans 13 residues. Germline CDR1 and CDR2: SGHNT and YENEEA. CDR3 loop: CASRYRVGEKLFF. In nucleotides, the CDR3 is TGTGCCAGCAGGTACAGGGTCGGCGAAAAACTGTTTTTT. The full variable domain, rest sourced from reference TRBV11-3 and TRBJ1-4, is EAGVVQSPRYKIIEKKQPVAFWCNPISGHNTLYWYLQNLGQGPELLIRYENEEAVDDSQLPKDRFSAERLKGVDSTLKIQPAELGDSAVYLCASRYRVGEKLFFGSGTQLSVL.